These 30 T cell receptor beta chains originate from one sample sequenced in a study of T-cell memory formation after mild COVID-19. In TCRdb, the 5' RACE reads were re-called with MiXCR into one record per CDR3 protein. Of hundreds of thousands of distinct CDR3 sequences listed, around 15% were seen once; the top ten hold about a fifth. Specimen: PBMCs or a T cell subset sorted from them (not recorded which). Receptors were obtained from a young man who had mild COVID-19 (a few samples of this study predate the infection). Cell type and time point are not known.

The rearrangement uses TRBV7-6 and TRBJ1-1; D unresolved. The V gene's germline CDR1 is SGHVS and CDR2 FNYEAQ. Trimming took off 8 bases at V and 0 bases at J, with 10 bases between the two ends. The CDR3 contains 13 residues. The CDR3 DNA reads TGTGCCAGCCTAAGAGGTATGAACACTGAAGCTTTCTTT. This codes for CASLRGMNTEAFF.

This clonotype occurred many times. The CDR3 DNA reads TGCAGCGCGGTTGACACTGAAGCTTTCTTT. It specifies CSAVDTEAFF. V usage is TRBV29-1 and J usage is TRBJ1-1, with no clear D. The CDR3 sequence is 10 residues long. The V gene lost 7 bases and the J gene lost 3 bases, with 6 bases spanning the gap. The germline gives CDR1 SQVTM, CDR2 ANQGSEA.

This clonotype has only a few counts. The chain couples TRBV12-3 or TRBV12-4 to TRBJ2-1; no definite D call. V lost 3 bases and J lost 6, with 18 bases in between. This CDR3 is built from 16 residues. The CDR3 region has the DNA TGTGCCAGCAGTTTGGGAAGGTGGGGAACCCCCAATGAGCAGTTCTTC. It is translated as CASSLGRWGTPNEQFF.

The table lists this clonotype with a few counts. The chain carries TRBV4-1 and TRBJ1-4, with D hard to call. Germline V gene data show CDR1 as MGHRA and CDR2 as YSYEKL. V was shortened by 0 bases and J by 8 bases, with 10 bases between the two germline ends. This CDR3 has 14 residues. CDR3 coding DNA: TGCGCCAGCAGCCAAGATCAAGGAGGCGAAAAACTGTTTTTT. Protein: CASSQDQGGEKLFF.

This clonotype was seen more than once but under ten times. This sequence joins TRBV12-3 or TRBV12-4 and TRBJ2-7; the match to TRBD1 covers 11 bases. The CDR3 length is 15 residues. Trimming removed 3 bases from V and 4 bases from J; junction bases left unmatched: 5. CDR3 residues: CASSFPGQGAYEQYF. The DNA for the CDR3 is TGTGCCAGCAGTTTTCCCGGACAGGGGGCATACGAGCAGTACTTC.

This clonotype appeared a few times. The J gene is TRBJ2-5, the V gene TRBV24-1; 8 positions agree with TRBD1. V was clipped by 3 bases and J by 4 bases; unmatched bases: 0. The V gene's germline CDR1 is KGHDR and CDR2 SFDVKD. The CDR3 is made up of 13 amino acids. CDR3 loop: CATSDGQGETQYF. The DNA of the CDR3 is TGTGCCACCAGTGATGGACAGGGAGAGACCCAGTACTTC.

The V and J genes are TRBV18 and TRBJ2-3; TRBD1 aligns across 9 bases. CDR3 size: 16 residues. CDR1 is KGHSH, CDR2 LQKENI, per germline. The junction had 13 bases not matched to a gene; V was cut back by 6 bases and J by 6 bases. The CDR3, as DNA: TGTGCCAGCTCCCAAGGTAGGACAGGGGATCCGGATACGCAGTATTTT. It yields the protein CASSQGRTGDPDTQYF.

Here the CDR3 reads CASSLGTGMDGYTF. CDR3 bases: TGCGCCAGCAGCCTAGGGACAGGGATGGATGGCTACACCTTC. The rearrangement links TRBV5-1 to TRBJ1-2, with 9 bases lining up with TRBD1. The V and J ends lost 4 bases and 6 bases, in that order; junction bases with no gene match: 7. The CDR3 totals 14 residues. Germline CDR1 SGHRS, CDR2 YFSETQ.

The chain is built from TRBV12-3 or TRBV12-4 and TRBJ2-5; weak D call: TRBD2 (6 bases). The ends were cut back, 4 bases at V and 5 bases at J, with 17 bases in the middle. The CDR3 is 15 amino acids. CDR3 protein: CASSYRGGEVETQYF. DNA of the CDR3: TGTGCCAGCAGTTATCGGGGCGGGGAGGTCGAGACCCAGTACTTC.

This clonotype was seen only a few times. The gene calls are TRBV18 and TRBJ1-2; 7 bases line up with TRBD1. The trim removed 5 bases at V and 4 bases at J, leaving 10 bases unmatched. The CDR3 runs 15 residues. Germline CDR1 and CDR2: KGHSH and LQKENI. The chain's CDR3 is CASSANAGQIYGYTF. The CDR3 region has the DNA TGTGCCAGCTCAGCAAACGCGGGACAGATCTATGGCTACACCTTC.

The chain couples TRBV19 to TRBJ2-5, with no clear D. Germline loops: CDR1 LNHDA, CDR2 SQIVND (reference sequence). V gave up 2 bases and J gave up 5 bases, with 15 bases separating them. This CDR3 comprises 15 residues. CDR3 in amino acids: CASSITRGPSETQYF. The DNA of the CDR3 is TGTGCCAGTAGTATAACCCGCGGACCCTCGGAGACCCAGTACTTC.

This clonotype was observed a few times. This chain connects TRBV6-2 or TRBV6-3 to TRBJ2-7; 13 nucleotides align to TRBD2. This CDR3 is built from 14 residues. Unmatched junction bases numbered 0, after V lost 6 bases and J lost 1 base. Per germline, CDR1 MNHEY and CDR2 SVGEGT. The CDR3 loop reads CASRGLAGSYEQYV. The CDR3 nucleotides read TGTGCCAGCAGGGGACTAGCGGGGTCCTACGAGCAGTACGTC.

This chain links TRBV29-1 with TRBJ2-1; TRBD1 aligns across 8 bases. Unmatched junction bases numbered 7, after V lost 7 bases and J lost 8 bases. CDR1 SQVTM and CDR2 ANQGSEA come from the germline V gene. The CDR3 sequence is 12 residues long. CDR3 nucleotide sequence: TGCAGCGCCCGCGACAGGGGTCATGAGCAGTTCTTC. It is translated as CSARDRGHEQFF.

The V call is TRBV2, the J call TRBJ2-7; D possibly corresponds to TRBD1 (6 bases). V shed 7 bases and J shed 2 bases, with 18 bases lying between them. The CDR3 contains 15 residues. Germline values: CDR1 SNHLY, CDR2 FYNNEI. The CDR3 protein is CASTPLPDSTYEQYF. The DNA of the CDR3 is TGTGCCAGCACTCCCCTGCCGGACAGTACCTACGAGCAGTACTTC.

The chain joins TRBV5-1 to TRBJ2-3; TRBD1 agrees at 8 bases. This CDR3 has 16 amino acids. Per germline, CDR1 SGHRS and CDR2 YFSETQ. Trimming took 0 bases from V and 1 from J; bases not matched to a gene: 4. In nucleotides, the CDR3 is TGCGCCAGCAGCTTGGCCGTGACAGGGGGCACAGATACGCAGTATTTT. Encoded protein: CASSLAVTGGTDTQYF.

The rearrangement joins TRBV7-3 to TRBJ2-7; D may be TRBD1 (6 bases). Germline CDR1 is SGHTA and CDR2 is FQGTGA. The V and J ends lost 5 bases and 7 bases respectively, with 15 bases between them. This CDR3 has 13 residues. This chain's CDR3 is CASSQGTEEEQYF. The CDR3 DNA sequence: TGTGCCAGCAGCCAGGGGACGGAGGAGGAGCAGTACTTC.

This clonotype was counted at least ten times. The chain uses TRBV7-3 and TRBJ1-1; possibly TRBD1 for D (5 bases). Germline V CDR1 and CDR2: SGHTA, FQGTGA. The CDR3 is 14 residues long. The V end lost 2 bases, the J end lost 4 bases, and 11 bases lay between the germline ends. CDR3 bases: TGTGCCAGCAGCTTAGAACCTGGGGCCACTGAAGCTTTCTTT. Protein sequence: CASSLEPGATEAFF. Looking up the rest from reference TRBV7-3 and TRBJ1-1 gives the full variable domain: GAGVSQTPSNKVTEKGKYVELRCDPISGHTALYWYRQSLGQGPEFLIYFQGTGAADDSGLPNDRFFAVRPEGSVSTLKIQRTERGDSAVYLCASSLEPGATEAFFGQGTRLTVV.

This clonotype was picked up a small number of times. V usage is TRBV7-8 and J usage is TRBJ1-5; D may be TRBD1 (6 bases). The germline V gene encodes CDR1 SGHVS and CDR2 FQNEAQ. Trimming shortened V by 3 bases and J by 6 bases, and 12 bases separated the two germline ends. The CDR3 is 14 residues long. CDR3 coding DNA: TGTGCCAGCAGCTTCGGGGGGCCGGGTCAGCCCCAGCATTTT. As protein: CASSFGGPGQPQHF.

This clonotype was seen once. This chain links TRBV10-3 with TRBJ1-1, with a tentative D call TRBD1 (5 bases). The CDR3 runs 13 residues. V was pared by 6 bases and J by 2 bases, with 10 bases between. Germline V CDR1 and CDR2: ENHRY, SYGVKD. The chain's CDR3 is CAIREGSNTEAFF. The CDR3 DNA reads TGTGCCATCAGGGAGGGGAGCAACACTGAAGCTTTCTTT.

The sample holds many counts of this clonotype. The genes are TRBV25-1 and TRBJ2-5, with TRBD1 identical over 8 bases. Trimming took 9 bases from V and 5 from J; bases not matched to a gene: 5. This CDR3 comprises 12 residues. Germline CDR1 MGHDK, CDR2 SYGVNS. The CDR3 here is CASRTGMETQYF. CDR3 nucleotides: TGTGCCAGTAGGACAGGGATGGAGACCCAGTACTTC.

This rearrangement joins TRBV6-1 to TRBJ2-7; D tentatively reads TRBD1 or TRBD2 (5 bases each). V lost 1 base, J lost 2 bases, and 12 bases lay in between. From germline, CDR1 is MNHNS and CDR2 SASEGT. This CDR3 contains 15 residues. CDR3 bases: TGTGCCAGCAGTGAAGACTTGGGGGATCCCTACGAGCAGTACGTC. Its protein is CASSEDLGDPYEQYV.

The chain recombines TRBV4-2 with TRBJ2-5, with D perhaps assigned TRBD1 or TRBD2 (6 bases each). Germline V gene lookup returns CDR1 LGHNA and CDR2 YNFKEQ. V was cut by 4 bases and J by 1 base, with 10 bases left in between. The CDR3 sequence is 14 residues long. In DNA form, the CDR3 reads TGTGCCAGCAGCCGCGAGGGGGGCCAAGAGACCCAGTACTTC. Protein sequence: CASSREGGQETQYF.

This chain uses TRBV6-2 or TRBV6-3 with TRBJ2-4; no clear D. Trimming took 4 bases from V and 0 from J, leaving 4 bases between them. The CDR3 is made up of 13 amino acids. From germline, CDR1 is MNHEY and CDR2 SVGEGT. This CDR3 reads CASSSVAKNIQYF. The CDR3 nucleotides are TGTGCCAGCAGTTCAGTAGCCAAAAACATTCAGTACTTC.

The rearrangement joins TRBV4-3 to TRBJ1-2; D is unresolved. The CDR3 length is 14 residues. The V gene's germline CDR1 is LGHNA and CDR2 YSLEER. Trimming cost V 0 bases and J 4 bases, with 9 bases left between them. The CDR3, as DNA: TGCGCCAGCAGCCAAGAGGAGAACCGCTATGGCTACACCTTC. Protein: CASSQEENRYGYTF.

This rearrangement joins TRBV7-8 to TRBJ1-1; D is unclear. V lost 5 bases to trimming and J lost 0 bases, with 10 bases between them. Germline lookup yields CDR1 SGHVS and CDR2 FQNEAQ. There are 14 residues in the CDR3. CDR3 amino acids: CASSPGWVNTEAFF. The CDR3 DNA is TGTGCCAGCAGCCCCGGCTGGGTGAACACTGAAGCTTTCTTT.

This clonotype was seen only a few times. CDR3 nucleotides: TGTGCCAGCAGCTTTATCCCCGAATACTCTGGGGCCAACGTCCTGACTTTC. As protein: CASSFIPEYSGANVLTF. The chain links TRBV7-9 to TRBJ2-6; D not certain. Per the germline V gene, CDR1 is SEHNR and CDR2 is FQNEAQ (reference sequence). V dropped 3 bases and J dropped 0 bases, with 12 bases sitting between them. The CDR3 is 17 residues long. The variable domain in full, with the rest retrieved from reference TRBV7-9 and TRBJ2-6, is DTGVSQNPRHKITKRGQNVTFRCDPISEHNRLYWYRQTLGQGPEFLTYFQNEAQLEKSRLLSDRFSAERPKGSFSTLEIQRTEQGDSAMYLCASSFIPEYSGANVLTFGAGSRLTVL.

This chain uses TRBV12-5 with TRBJ1-1; TRBD1 is a possible D gene (6 bases). Trimming took off 0 bases at V and 2 bases at J, with 10 bases between the two ends. This CDR3 comprises 15 residues. From germline, CDR1 is LGHNT and CDR2 FRNRAP. CDR3 sequence reads: CASGLVTGPNTEAFF. Here the CDR3 DNA reads TGTGCTAGTGGTTTGGTGACAGGCCCTAACACTGAAGCTTTCTTT.

This clonotype was picked up a small number of times. This chain links TRBV7-2 with TRBJ1-1; TRBD1 matches 7 bases. Unmatched junction bases numbered 4, after V lost 4 bases and J lost 2 bases. The CDR3 sequence is 14 residues long. Germline V gene data show CDR1 as SGHTA and CDR2 as FQGNSA. The CDR3 protein is CASSSEGGNTEAFF. The CDR3 bases are TGTGCCAGCAGCTCCGAAGGGGGCAACACTGAAGCTTTCTTT.

The chain has TRBV3-1 and TRBJ2-7; no firm D call. Germline CDR1 reads LGHDT; CDR2 reads YNNKEL (reference sequence). This CDR3 is built from 14 residues. Trimming stripped 0 bases from V and 6 bases from J, with 12 bases between. The DNA of the CDR3 is TGTGCCAGCAGCCAAGATGAAATGGCTGGCGAGCAGTACTTC. It yields the protein CASSQDEMAGEQYF.

This clonotype was seen only a few times. V usage is TRBV7-9 and J usage is TRBJ2-5; 8 nucleotides match TRBD2. CDR3 length: 14 residues. Germline V gene lookup returns CDR1 SEHNR and CDR2 FQNEAQ (reference sequence). V was pared by 7 bases and J by 1 base, with 5 bases of the junction left unmatched. For the CDR3, the DNA is TGTGCCAGCATCCTTCGGGGGGGCCAAGAGACCCAGTACTTC. Its protein product is CASILRGGQETQYF.